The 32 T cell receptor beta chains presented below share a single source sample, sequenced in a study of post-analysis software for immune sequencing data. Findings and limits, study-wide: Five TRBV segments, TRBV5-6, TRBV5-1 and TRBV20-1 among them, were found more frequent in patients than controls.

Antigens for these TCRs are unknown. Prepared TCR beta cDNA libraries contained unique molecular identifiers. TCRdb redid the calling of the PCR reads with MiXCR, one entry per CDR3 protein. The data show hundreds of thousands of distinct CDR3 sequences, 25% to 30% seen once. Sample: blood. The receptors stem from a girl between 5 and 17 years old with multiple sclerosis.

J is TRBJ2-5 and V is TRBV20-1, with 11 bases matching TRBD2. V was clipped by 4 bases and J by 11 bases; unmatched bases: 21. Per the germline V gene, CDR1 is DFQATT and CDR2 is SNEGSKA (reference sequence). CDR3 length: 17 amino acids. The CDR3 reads CSAIGLAGGLTWGEQYF. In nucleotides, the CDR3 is TGCAGTGCTATTGGGCTAGCGGGAGGCTTGACGTGGGGTGAGCAGTACTTC.

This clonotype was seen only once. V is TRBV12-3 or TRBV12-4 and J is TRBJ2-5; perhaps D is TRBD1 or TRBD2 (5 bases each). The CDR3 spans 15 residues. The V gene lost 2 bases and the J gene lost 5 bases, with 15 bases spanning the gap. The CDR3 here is CASSLMPGPGETQYF. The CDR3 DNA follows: TGTGCCAGCAGTTTAATGCCGGGACCCGGGGAGACCCAGTACTTC.

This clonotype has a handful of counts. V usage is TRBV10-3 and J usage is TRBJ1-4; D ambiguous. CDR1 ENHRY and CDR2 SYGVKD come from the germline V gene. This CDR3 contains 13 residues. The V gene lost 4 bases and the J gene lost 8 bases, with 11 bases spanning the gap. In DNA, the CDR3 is TGTGCCATCAGTGGGCAGGTTCGAGAAAAACTGTTTTTT. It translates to CAISGQVREKLFF.

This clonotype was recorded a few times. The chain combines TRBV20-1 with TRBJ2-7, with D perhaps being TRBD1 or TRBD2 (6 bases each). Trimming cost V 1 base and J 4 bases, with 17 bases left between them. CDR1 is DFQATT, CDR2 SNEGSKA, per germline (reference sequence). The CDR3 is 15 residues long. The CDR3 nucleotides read TGCAGTGCTAGAGTGGGGCAGGGGACTCGGTACGAGCAGTACTTC. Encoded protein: CSARVGQGTRYEQYF.

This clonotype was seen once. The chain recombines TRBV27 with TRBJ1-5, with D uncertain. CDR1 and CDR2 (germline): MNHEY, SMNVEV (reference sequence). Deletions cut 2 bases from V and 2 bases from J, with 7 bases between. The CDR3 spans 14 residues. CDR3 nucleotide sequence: TGTGCCAGCAGTTTAGCAACAGGCAATCAGCCCCAGCATTTT. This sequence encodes CASSLATGNQPQHF.

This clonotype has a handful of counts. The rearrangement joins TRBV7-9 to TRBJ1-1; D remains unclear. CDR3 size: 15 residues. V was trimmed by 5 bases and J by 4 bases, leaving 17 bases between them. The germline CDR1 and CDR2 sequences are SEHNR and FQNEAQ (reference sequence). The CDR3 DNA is TGTGCCAGCAGCCGCGTGCTTGGCGGTACCACTGAAGCTTTCTTT. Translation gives CASSRVLGGTTEAFF.

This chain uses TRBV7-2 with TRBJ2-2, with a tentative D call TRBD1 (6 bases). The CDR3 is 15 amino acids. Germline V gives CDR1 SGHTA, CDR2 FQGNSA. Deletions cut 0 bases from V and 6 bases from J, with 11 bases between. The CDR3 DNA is TGTGCCAGCAGCTTAGCTAGGGGGTCGTCCGGGGAGCTGTTTTTT. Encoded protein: CASSLARGSSGELFF.

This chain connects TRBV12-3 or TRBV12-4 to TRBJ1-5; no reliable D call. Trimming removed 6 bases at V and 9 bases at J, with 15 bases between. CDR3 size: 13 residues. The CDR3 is CASSTDGLRPQHF. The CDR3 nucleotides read TGTGCCAGCAGCACAGACGGCCTCCGGCCCCAGCATTTT.

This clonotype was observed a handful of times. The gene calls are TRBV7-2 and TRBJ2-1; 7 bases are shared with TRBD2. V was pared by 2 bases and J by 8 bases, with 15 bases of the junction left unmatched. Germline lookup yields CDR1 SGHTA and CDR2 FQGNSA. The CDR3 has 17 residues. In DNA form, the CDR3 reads TGTGCCAGCAGCTTAAGGAGAGGGAGGGGTAGTAGCCATGAGCAGTTCTTC. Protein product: CASSLRRGRGSSHEQFF.

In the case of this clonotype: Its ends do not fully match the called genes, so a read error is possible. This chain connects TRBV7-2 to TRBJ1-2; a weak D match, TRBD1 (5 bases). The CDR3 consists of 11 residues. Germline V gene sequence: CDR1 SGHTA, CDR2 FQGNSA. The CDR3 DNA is TGTGCCAGCACCTTAGGACACGGCTACACCTTC. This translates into CASTLGHGYTF.

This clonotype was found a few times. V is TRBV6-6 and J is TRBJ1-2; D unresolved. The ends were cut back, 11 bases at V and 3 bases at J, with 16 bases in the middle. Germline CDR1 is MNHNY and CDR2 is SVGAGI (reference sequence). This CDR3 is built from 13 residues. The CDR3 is CASEDGRYYGYTF. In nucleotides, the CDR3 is TGTGCCTCCGAGGACGGTCGCTACTATGGCTACACCTTC.

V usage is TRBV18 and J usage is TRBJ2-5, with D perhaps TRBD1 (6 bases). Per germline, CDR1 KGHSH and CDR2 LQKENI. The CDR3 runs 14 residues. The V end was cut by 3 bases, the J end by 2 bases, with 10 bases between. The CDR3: CASSPRTVQETQYF. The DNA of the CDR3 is TGTGCCAGCTCACCCCGGACAGTACAAGAGACCCAGTACTTC.

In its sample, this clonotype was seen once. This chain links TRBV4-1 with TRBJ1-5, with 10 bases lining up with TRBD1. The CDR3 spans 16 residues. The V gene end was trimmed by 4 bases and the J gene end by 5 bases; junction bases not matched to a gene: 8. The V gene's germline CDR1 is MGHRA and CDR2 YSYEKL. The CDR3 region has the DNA TGCGCCAGCAGCCCAACAGGGACAGGGGCCTATCAGCCCCAGCATTTT. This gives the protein CASSPTGTGAYQPQHF.

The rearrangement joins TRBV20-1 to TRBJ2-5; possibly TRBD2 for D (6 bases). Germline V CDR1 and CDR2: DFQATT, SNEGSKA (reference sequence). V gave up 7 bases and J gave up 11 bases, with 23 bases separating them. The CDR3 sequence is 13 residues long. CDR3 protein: CSGGKPNLWEQYF. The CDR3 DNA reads TGCAGTGGCGGGAAACCCAACCTCTGGGAGCAGTACTTC.

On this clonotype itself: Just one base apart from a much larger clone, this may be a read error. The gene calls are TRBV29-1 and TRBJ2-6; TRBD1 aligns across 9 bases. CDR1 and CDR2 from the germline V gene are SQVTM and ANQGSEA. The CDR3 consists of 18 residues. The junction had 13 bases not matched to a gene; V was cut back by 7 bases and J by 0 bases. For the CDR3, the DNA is TGCAGCGCTGATAGGTGGACAGGGGACCTCTCTGGGGCCAACGTCCTGACTTTC. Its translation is CSADRWTGDLSGANVLTF.

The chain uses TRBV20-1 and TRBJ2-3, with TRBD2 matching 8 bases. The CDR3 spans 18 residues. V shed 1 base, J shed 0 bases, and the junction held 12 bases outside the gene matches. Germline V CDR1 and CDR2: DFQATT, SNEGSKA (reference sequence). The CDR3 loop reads CSARGAWGSGTSTDTQYF. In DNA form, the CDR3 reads TGCAGTGCTAGAGGGGCCTGGGGTAGCGGGACTAGCACAGATACGCAGTATTTT.

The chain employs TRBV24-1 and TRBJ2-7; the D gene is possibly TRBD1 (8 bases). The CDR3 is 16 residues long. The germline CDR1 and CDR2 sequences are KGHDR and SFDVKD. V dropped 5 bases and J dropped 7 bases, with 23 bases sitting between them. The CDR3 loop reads CATSALTGGANNEQYF. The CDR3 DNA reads TGTGCCACCAGTGCCCTAACAGGGGGGGCCAACAATGAGCAGTACTTC.

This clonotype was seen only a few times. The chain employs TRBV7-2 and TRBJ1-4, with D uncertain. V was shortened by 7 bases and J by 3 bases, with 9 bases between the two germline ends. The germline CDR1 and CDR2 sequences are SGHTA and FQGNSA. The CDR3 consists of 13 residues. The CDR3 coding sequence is TGTGCCAGCACCCAACCCCCTAATGAAAAACTGTTTTTT. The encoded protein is CASTQPPNEKLFF.

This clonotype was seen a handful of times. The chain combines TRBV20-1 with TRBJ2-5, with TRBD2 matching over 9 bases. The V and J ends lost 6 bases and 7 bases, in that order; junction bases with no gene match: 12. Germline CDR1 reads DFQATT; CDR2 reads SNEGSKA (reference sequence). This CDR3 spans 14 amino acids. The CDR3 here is CSARREGPSWTQYF. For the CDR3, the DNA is TGCAGTGCCCGGCGGGAGGGTCCAAGTTGGACCCAGTACTTC.

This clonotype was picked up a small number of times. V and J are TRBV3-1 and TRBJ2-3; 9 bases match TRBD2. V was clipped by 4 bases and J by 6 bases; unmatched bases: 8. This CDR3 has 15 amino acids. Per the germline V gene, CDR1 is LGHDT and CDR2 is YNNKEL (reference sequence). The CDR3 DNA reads TGTGCCAGCAGCCTAGAGGCTAGCGGGGTGGATACGCAGTATTTT. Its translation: CASSLEASGVDTQYF.

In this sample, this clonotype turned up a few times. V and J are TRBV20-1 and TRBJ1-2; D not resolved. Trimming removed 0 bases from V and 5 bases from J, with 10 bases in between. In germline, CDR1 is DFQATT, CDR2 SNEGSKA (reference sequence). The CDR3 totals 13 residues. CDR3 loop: CSARDMVGYGYTF. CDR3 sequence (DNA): TGCAGTGCTAGAGATATGGTGGGATATGGCTACACCTTC.

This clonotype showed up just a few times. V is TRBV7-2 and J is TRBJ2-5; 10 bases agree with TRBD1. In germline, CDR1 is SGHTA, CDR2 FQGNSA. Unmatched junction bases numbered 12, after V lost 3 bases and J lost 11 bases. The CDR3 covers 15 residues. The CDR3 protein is CASSFRDRGPKAQYF. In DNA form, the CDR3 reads TGTGCCAGCAGCTTCCGGGACAGGGGCCCGAAGGCGCAGTACTTC.

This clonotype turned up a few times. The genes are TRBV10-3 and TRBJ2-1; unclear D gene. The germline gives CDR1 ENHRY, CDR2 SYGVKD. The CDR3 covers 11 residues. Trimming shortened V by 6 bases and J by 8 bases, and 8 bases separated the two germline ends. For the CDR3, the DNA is TGTGCCATCAGGCGGACGGATGAGCAGTTCTTC. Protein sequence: CAIRRTDEQFF.

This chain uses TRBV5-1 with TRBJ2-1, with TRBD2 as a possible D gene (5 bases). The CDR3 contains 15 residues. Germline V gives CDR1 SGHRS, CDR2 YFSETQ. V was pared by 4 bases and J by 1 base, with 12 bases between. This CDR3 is CASSLRAQSYNEQFF. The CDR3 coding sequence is TGCGCCAGCAGCCTGCGGGCCCAATCCTACAATGAGCAGTTCTTC.

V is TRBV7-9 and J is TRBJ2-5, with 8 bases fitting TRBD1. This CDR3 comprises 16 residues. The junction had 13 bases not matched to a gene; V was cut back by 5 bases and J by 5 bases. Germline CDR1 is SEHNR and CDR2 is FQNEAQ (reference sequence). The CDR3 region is CASSRPQGEIVETQYF. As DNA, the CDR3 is TGTGCCAGCAGCCGTCCACAGGGGGAGATAGTCGAGACCCAGTACTTC.

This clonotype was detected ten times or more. The CDR3 spells CAISESGDGGYTF. DNA for the CDR3: TGTGCCATCAGTGAGTCCGGAGATGGGGGCTACACCTTC. The gene calls are TRBV10-3 and TRBJ1-2; no reliable D call. Germline V CDR1 and CDR2: ENHRY, SYGVKD. V lost 0 bases and J lost 8, with 10 bases in between. This CDR3 spans 13 amino acids.

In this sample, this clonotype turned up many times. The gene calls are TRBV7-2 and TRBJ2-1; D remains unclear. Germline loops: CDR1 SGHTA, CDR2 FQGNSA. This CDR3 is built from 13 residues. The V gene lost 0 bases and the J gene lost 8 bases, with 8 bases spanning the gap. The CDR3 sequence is CASSLAGIDEQFF. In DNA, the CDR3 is TGTGCCAGCAGCTTAGCAGGGATCGATGAGCAGTTCTTC.

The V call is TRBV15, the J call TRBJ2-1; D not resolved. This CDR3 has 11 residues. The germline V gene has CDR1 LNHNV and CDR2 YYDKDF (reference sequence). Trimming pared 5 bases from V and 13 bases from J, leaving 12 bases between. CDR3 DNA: TGTGCCACCAGCGGCGGACGAGTACAGTTCTTC. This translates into CATSGGRVQFF.

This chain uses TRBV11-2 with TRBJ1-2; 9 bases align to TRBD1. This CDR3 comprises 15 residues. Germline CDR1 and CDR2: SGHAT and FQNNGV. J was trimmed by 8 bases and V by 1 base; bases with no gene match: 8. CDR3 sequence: CASSLGSNRGHGYTF. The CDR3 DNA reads TGTGCCAGCAGCTTAGGATCGAACAGGGGGCACGGCTACACCTTC.

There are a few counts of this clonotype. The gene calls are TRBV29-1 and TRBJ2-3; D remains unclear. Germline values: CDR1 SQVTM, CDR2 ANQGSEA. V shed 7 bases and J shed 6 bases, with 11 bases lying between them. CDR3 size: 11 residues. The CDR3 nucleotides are TGCAGCGACCCATCCCAGGATACGCAGTATTTT. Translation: CSDPSQDTQYF.

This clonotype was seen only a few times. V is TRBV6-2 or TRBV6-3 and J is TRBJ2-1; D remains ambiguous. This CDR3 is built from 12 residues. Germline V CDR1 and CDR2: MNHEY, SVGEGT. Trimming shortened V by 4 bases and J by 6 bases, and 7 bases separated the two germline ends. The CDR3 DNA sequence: TGTGCCAGCAGTTCGAACTTCAATGAGCAGTTCTTC. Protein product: CASSSNFNEQFF.

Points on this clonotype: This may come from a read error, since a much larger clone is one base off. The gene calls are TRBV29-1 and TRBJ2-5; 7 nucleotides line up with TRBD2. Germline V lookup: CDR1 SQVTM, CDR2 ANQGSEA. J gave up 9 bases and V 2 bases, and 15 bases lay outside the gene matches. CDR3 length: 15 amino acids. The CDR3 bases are TGCAGCGTTGAAAACTCCGAGTTTGGCGGGAGACCCCAGTACTTC. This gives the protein CSVENSEFGGRPQYF.